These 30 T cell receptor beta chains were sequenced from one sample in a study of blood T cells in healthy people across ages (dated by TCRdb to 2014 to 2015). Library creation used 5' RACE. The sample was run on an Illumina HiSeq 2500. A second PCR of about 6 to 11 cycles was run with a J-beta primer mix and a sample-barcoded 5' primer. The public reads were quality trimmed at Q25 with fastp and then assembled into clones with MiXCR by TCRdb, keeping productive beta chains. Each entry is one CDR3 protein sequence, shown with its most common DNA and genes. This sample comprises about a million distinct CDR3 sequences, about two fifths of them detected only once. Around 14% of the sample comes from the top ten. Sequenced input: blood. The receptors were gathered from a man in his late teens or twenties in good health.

In DNA, the CDR3 is TGTGCCAGCAGTGAAGACCTGAACACTGAAGCTTTCTTT. Its translation is CASSEDLNTEAFF. J is TRBJ1-1 and V is TRBV2; no firm D call. Trimming cost V 1 base and J 0 bases, with 3 bases left between them. The CDR3 is made up of 13 amino acids. Looked up from germline, CDR1 is SNHLY and CDR2 is FYNNEI.

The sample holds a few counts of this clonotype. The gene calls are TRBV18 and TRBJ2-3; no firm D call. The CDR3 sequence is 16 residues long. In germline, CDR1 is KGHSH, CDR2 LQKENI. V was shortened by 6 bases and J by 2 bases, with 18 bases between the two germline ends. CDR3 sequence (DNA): TGTGCCAGCTCCCCCTTTCCGGACGGCAACACAGATACGCAGTATTTT. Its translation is CASSPFPDGNTDTQYF.

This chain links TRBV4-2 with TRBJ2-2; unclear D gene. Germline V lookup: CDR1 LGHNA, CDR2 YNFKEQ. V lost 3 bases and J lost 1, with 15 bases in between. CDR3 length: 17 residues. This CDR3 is CASSQPQTGLNTGELFF. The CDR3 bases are TGTGCCAGCAGCCAGCCCCAGACTGGTCTGAACACCGGGGAGCTGTTTTTT.

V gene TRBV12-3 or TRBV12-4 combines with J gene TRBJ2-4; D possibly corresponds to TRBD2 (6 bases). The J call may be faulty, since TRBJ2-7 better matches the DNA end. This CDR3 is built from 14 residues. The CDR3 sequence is CASSAAGLENEQYF. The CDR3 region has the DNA TGTGCCAGCAGTGCGGCGGGGCTAGAGAACGAGCAGTACTTC.

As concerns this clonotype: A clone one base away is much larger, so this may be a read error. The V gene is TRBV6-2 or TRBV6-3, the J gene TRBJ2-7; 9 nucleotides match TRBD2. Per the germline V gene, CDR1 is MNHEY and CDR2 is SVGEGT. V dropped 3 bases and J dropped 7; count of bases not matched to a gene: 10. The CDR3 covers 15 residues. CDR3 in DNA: TGTGCCAGCAGTTATCGGACTAGCGACGGCAATGAGCAGTACTTC. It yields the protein CASSYRTSDGNEQYF.

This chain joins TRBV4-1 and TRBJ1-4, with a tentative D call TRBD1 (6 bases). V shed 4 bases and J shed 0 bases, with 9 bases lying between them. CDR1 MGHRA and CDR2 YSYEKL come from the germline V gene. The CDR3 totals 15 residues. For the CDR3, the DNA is TGCGCCAGCAGCCTCGGACAGTCAACTAATGAAAAACTGTTTTTT. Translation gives CASSLGQSTNEKLFF.

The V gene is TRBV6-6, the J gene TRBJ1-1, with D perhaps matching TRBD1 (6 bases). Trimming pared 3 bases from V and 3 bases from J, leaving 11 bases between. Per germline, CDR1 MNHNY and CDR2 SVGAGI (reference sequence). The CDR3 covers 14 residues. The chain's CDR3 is CASSYGQGHTEAFF. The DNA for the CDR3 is TGTGCCAGCAGTTATGGGCAGGGGCACACTGAAGCTTTCTTT.

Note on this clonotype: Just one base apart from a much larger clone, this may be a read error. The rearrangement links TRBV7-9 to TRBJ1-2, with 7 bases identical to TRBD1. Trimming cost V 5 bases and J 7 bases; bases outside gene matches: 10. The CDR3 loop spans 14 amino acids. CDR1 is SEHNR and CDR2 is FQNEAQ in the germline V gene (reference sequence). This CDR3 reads CASSVVAPGGGYTF. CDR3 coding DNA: TGTGCCAGCAGCGTAGTGGCACCAGGGGGTGGCTACACCTTC.

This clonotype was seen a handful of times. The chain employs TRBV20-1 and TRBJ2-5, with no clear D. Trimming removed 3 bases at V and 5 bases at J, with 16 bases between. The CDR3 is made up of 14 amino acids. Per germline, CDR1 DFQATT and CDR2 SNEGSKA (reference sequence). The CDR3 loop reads CSAREMARVETQYF. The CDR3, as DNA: TGCAGTGCTAGGGAAATGGCCCGTGTTGAGACCCAGTACTTC.

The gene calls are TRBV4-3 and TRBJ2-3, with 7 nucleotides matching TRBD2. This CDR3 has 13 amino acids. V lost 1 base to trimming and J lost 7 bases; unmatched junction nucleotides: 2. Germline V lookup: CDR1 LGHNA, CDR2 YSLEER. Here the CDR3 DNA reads TGCGCCAGCAGCCAAGTCGGGGGGTATACGCAGTATTTT. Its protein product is CASSQVGGYTQYF.

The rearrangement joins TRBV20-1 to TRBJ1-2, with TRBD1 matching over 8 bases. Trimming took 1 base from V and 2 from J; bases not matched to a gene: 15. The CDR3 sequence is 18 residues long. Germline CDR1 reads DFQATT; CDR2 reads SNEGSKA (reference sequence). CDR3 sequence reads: CSARVFETGDFANYGYTF. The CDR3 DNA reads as TGCAGTGCTAGAGTCTTTGAGACAGGGGACTTCGCGAACTATGGCTACACCTTC.

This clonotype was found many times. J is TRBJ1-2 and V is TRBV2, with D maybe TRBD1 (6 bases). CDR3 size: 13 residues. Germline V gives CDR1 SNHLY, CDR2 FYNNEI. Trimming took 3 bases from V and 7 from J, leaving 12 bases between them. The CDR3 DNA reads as TGTGCCAGCAGTGATGGCAGGGGAGCTGGCTACACCTTC. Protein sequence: CASSDGRGAGYTF.

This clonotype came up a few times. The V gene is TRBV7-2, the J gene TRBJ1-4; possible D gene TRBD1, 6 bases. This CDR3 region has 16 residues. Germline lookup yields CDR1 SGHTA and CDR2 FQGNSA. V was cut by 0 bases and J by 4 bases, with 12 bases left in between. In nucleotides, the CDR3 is TGTGCCAGCAGCTTAGCGTCGACAGGAGGTAATGAAAAACTGTTTTTT. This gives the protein CASSLASTGGNEKLFF.

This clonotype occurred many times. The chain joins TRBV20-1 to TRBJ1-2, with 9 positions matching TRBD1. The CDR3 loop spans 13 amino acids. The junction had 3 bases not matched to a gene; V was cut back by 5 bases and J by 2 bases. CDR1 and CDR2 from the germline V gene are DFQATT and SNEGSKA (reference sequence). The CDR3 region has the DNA TGCAGTGCTCCGGACAGGGGAAACTATGGCTACACCTTC. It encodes CSAPDRGNYGYTF.

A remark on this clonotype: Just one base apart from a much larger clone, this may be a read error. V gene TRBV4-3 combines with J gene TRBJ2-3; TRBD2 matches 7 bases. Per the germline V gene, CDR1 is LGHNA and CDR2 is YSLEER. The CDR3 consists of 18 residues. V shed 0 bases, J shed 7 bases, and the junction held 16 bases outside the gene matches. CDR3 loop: CASSQDLMGVREGNTQYF. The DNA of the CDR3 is TGCGCCAGCAGCCAAGATTTGATGGGCGTCAGGGAGGGAAATACGCAGTATTTT.

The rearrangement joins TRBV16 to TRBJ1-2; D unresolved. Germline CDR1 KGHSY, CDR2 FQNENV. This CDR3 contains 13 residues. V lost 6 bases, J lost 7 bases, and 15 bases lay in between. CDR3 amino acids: CASRPSSLAGYTF. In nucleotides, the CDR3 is TGTGCCAGCAGGCCCTCCTCCCTGGCTGGCTACACCTTC.

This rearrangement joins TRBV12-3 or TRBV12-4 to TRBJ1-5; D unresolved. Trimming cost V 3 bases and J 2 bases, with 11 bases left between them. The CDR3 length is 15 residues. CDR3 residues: CASSFRQSGNQPQHF. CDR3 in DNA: TGTGCCAGCAGTTTCCGGCAATCTGGCAATCAGCCCCAGCATTTT.

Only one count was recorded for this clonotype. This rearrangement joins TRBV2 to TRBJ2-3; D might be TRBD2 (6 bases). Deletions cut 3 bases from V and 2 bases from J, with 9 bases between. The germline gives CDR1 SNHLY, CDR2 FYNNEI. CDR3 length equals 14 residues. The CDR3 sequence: CASSEGGFTDTQYF. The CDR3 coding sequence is TGTGCCAGCAGTGAGGGAGGTTTCACAGATACGCAGTATTTT. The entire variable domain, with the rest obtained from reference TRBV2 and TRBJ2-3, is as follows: EPEVTQTPSHQVTQMGQEVILRCVPISNHLYFYWYRQILGQKVEFLVSFYNNEISEKSEIFDDQFSVERPDGSNFTLKIRSTKLEDSAMYFCASSEGGFTDTQYFGPGTRLTVL.

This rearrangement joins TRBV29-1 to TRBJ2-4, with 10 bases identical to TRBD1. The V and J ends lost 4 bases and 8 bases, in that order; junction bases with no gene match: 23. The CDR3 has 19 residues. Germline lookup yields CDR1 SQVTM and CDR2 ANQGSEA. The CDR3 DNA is TGCAGCGTTGTGCGGACTCAGACAGGGGGCAATAGCCAAGCGTACATTCAGTACTTC. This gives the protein CSVVRTQTGGNSQAYIQYF.

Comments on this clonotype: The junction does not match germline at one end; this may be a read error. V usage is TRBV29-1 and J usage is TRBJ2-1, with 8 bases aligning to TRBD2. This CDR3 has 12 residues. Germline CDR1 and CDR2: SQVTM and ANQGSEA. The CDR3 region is CSVESGSAEQLF. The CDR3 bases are TGCAGCGTTGAGAGCGGGAGTGCTGAGCAGTTATTC.

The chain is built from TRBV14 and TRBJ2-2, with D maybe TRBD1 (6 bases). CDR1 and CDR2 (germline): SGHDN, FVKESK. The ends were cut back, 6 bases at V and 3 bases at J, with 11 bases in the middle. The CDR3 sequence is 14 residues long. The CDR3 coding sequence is TGTGCCAGCAGTGGGGACACCTACACCGGGGAGCTGTTTTTT. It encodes CASSGDTYTGELFF.

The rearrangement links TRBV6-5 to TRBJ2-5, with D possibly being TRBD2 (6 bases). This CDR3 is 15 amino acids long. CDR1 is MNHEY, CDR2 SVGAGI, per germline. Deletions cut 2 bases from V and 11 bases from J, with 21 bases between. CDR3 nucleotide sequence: TGTGCCAGCAGTTACACGGGGACTGGAACCAATGAGCAGTACTTC. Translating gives CASSYTGTGTNEQYF.

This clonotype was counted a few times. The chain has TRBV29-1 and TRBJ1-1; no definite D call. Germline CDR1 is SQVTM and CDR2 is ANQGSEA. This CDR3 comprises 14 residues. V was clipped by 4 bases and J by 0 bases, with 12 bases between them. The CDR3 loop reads CSVVHRSMNTEAFF. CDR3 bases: TGCAGCGTTGTCCACAGAAGTATGAACACTGAAGCTTTCTTT.

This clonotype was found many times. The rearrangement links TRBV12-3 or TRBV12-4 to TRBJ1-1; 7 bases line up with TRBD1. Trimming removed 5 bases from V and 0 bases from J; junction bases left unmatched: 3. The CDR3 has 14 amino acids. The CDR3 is CASSATGLNTEAFF. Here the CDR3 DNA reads TGTGCCAGCAGTGCGACAGGGCTGAACACTGAAGCTTTCTTT.

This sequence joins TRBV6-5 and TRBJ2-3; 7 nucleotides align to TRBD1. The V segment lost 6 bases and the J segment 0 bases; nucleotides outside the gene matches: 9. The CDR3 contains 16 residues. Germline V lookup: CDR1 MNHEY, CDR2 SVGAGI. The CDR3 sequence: CASRRDRRSSTDTQYF. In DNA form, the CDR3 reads TGTGCCAGCAGAAGGGACAGACGATCTAGCACAGATACGCAGTATTTT.

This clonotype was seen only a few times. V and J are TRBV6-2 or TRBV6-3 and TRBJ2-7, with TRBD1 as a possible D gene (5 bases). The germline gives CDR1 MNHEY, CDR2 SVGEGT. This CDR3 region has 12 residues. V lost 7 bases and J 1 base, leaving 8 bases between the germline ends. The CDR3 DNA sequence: TGTGCCAGCAAAGGACAATCCTACGAGCAGTACTTC. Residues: CASKGQSYEQYF.

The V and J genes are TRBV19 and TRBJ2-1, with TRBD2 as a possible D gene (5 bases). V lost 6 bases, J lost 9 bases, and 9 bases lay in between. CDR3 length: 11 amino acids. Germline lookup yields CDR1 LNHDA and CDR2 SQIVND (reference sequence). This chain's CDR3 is CASRGGREQFF. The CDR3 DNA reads TGTGCCAGTAGAGGAGGCCGTGAGCAGTTCTTC. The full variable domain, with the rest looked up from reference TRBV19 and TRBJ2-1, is DGGITQSPKYLFRKEGQNVTLSCEQNLNHDAMYWYRQDPGQGLRLIYYSQIVNDFQKGDIAEGYSVSREKKESFPLTVTSAQKNPTAFYLCASRGGREQFFGPGTRLTVL.

The chain's CDR3 is CAISQGVGQPQHF. CDR3 bases: TGTGCCATCTCACAGGGGGTCGGTCAGCCCCAGCATTTT. The chain links TRBV2 to TRBJ1-5, with 8 bases matching TRBD1. J was trimmed by 6 bases and V by 10 bases; bases with no gene match: 8. The germline gives CDR1 SNHLY, CDR2 FYNNEI. This CDR3 region has 13 residues.

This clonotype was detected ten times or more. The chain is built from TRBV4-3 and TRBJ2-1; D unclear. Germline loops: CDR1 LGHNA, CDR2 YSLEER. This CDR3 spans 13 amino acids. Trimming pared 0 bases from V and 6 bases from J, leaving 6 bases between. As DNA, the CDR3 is TGCGCCAGCAGCCAAGAGCTCGCCAATGAGCAGTTCTTC. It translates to CASSQELANEQFF.

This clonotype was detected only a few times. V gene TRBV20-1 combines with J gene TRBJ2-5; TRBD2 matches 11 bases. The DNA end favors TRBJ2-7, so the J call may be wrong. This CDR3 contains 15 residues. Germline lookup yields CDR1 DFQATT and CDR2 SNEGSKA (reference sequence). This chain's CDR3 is CSARSGTSGSYEQYF. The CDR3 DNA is TGCAGTGCTAGAAGCGGGACTAGCGGCAGCTACGAGCAGTACTTC.